Shown below are 8 T cell receptor beta chains from a single sample sequenced in a study of CD8+CD57+ T cells in acquired aplastic anemia. The TCR beta profiling, which covered VDJ combination and CDR3 sequence, was carried out using genomic DNA as the template. TCRdb re-called the reads through MiXCR, storing one row per CDR3 protein. The sample carries about 190,000 distinct CDR3 sequences, about 53% recorded once. The sequenced sample consisted of sorted CD4+, CD8+, or CD8+CD57+ T cells (not recorded which) from PBMCs. The origin of the receptors is a human donor in good health, serving as a control.

The chain combines TRBV7-2 with TRBJ2-3, with 9 positions matching TRBD2. The V gene's germline CDR1 is SGHTA and CDR2 FQGNSA. The CDR3 extends over 14 amino acids. V gave up 3 bases and J gave up 7 bases; unmatched junction bases: 5. In DNA, the CDR3 is TGTGCCAGCAGCTTGAAAGCGGGGGGATATACGCAGTATTTT. It is translated as CASSLKAGGYTQYF. Drawing the rest from reference TRBV7-2 and TRBJ2-3, the complete variable domain is GAGVSQSPSNKVTEKGKDVELRCDPISGHTALYWYRQSLGQGLEFLIYFQGNSAPDKSGLPSDRFSAERTGGSVSTLTIQRTQQEDSAVYLCASSLKAGGYTQYFGPGTRLTVL.

A remark on this clonotype: At one boundary the junction diverges from the germline segment, which might be a read error. The rearrangement joins TRBV6-2 or TRBV6-3 to TRBJ1-5; TRBD1 is a possible D gene (5 bases). The length of the CDR3 is 15 residues. Germline CDR1 reads MNHEY; CDR2 reads SVGEGT. CDR3 nucleotide sequence: TGTGCCAGCAGTGGGGCAGTGAATAGCAACCAGCCCCAGCATTTT. Residues: CASSGAVNSNQPQHF.

This clonotype was recorded at least ten times. The chain couples TRBV7-6 to TRBJ2-3, with TRBD2 matching 11 bases. Germline CDR1 is SGHVS and CDR2 is FNYEAQ. V was clipped by 3 bases and J by 0 bases; unmatched bases: 11. The CDR3 sequence is 19 residues long. CDR3 loop: CASSFPQLAGGRSTDTQYF. The CDR3 region has the DNA TGTGCCAGCAGCTTTCCTCAGTTAGCGGGGGGGAGAAGCACAGATACGCAGTATTTT.

The J gene is TRBJ2-1, the V gene TRBV2; D uncertain. Germline loops: CDR1 SNHLY, CDR2 FYNNEI. The CDR3 loop spans 14 amino acids. V was pared by 10 bases and J by 0 bases, with 13 bases between. The CDR3 reads CATRGRNSYNEQFF. The CDR3 region has the DNA TGTGCCACCCGAGGACGGAACTCCTACAATGAGCAGTTCTTC.

The chain joins TRBV5-1 to TRBJ2-3; 10 bases align to TRBD1. The germline V gene encodes CDR1 SGHRS and CDR2 YFSETQ. V gave up 4 bases and J gave up 2 bases; unmatched junction bases: 4. The CDR3 length is 15 residues. CDR3: CASSPGQGTTDTQYF. CDR3 sequence (DNA): TGCGCCAGCAGCCCGGGACAGGGGACCACAGATACGCAGTATTTT.

V and J are TRBV7-9 and TRBJ2-7, with TRBD1 matching 7 bases. Germline CDR1 and CDR2: SEHNR and FQNEAQ (reference sequence). V dropped 3 bases and J dropped 1; count of bases not matched to a gene: 9. The CDR3 covers 16 residues. As DNA, the CDR3 is TGTGCCAGCAGCTTCAGCACAGGGGAATATTCCTACGAGCAGTACTTC. Translation: CASSFSTGEYSYEQYF.

Only one count was recorded for this clonotype. This chain links TRBV10-2 with TRBJ2-1, with D perhaps matching TRBD1 (6 bases). Trimming left V 6 bases short and J 5 bases short, with 14 bases between. The germline gives CDR1 WSHSY, CDR2 SAAADI. The CDR3 has 14 residues. CDR3 nucleotide sequence: TGCGCCAGCAGAGTCTTGGGACAAAACAATGAGCAGTTCTTC. Amino acids: CASRVLGQNNEQFF.

This clonotype was counted between two and nine times. J is TRBJ2-7 and V is TRBV20-1, with D unclear. Trimming removed 4 bases from V and 0 bases from J, with 7 bases in between. Looked up from germline, CDR1 is DFQATT and CDR2 is SNEGSKA (reference sequence). The CDR3 consists of 12 residues. The DNA of the CDR3 is TGCAGTGCTACCACGTCCTCCTACGAGCAGTACTTC. Translated, it gives CSATTSSYEQYF.